Sequencing of this TCR beta chain was carried out in a study of blood T cell repertoires in COVID-19. Repertoires were generated with immunoSEQ multiplex PCR, while TCRdb's copy carries only in-frame clones and drops some. The profile shows 350,000 to 500,000 clones, roughly 84% of them singletons. Germline CDR1 is MGHDK and CDR2 is SYGVNS. V was clipped by 2 bases and J by 5 bases; unmatched bases: 9. CDR3 length equals 16 residues. The sequence was obtained from a woman between 18 and 29 years old who had been exposed to COVID-19. The chain joins TRBV25-1 to TRBJ2-1; the match to TRBD2 covers 7 bases. The sample comprised PBMCs or T cells enriched from blood (not recorded which). This chain's CDR3 is CASSEAGTNLNNEQFF. Written as DNA, the CDR3 is TGTGCCAGCAGTGAAGCCGGGACTAACCTGAACAATGAGCAGTTCTTC.